This T cell receptor (beta chain) is from a study of metastatic and nonmetastatic thyroid tumors. Overall study: Patients with malignant and benign thyroid disease provided blood and tumor or nodule tissue, whose repertoires were compared.

Patients had received no treatment of any kind before thyroid surgery. Notes on the study in general: Benign nodules reportedly had significantly lower TCR beta diversity than malignant thyroid tumors in blood and tumor.

TCRdb re-clonotyped the PCR reads via MiXCR. The profile shows about 92,000 clones, under 15% of them singletons. The V gene lost 4 bases and the J gene lost 3 bases, with 21 bases spanning the gap. The CDR3 runs to 17 residues. Germline values: CDR1 MGHRA, CDR2 YSYEKL. Ten or more counts support this clone. What it binds is unknown. The same CDR3 is also encoded by other DNA sequences in this sample. This chain links TRBV4-1 with TRBJ1-1; no firm D call. The sample comprised blood. The origin of this receptor is a female donor with papillary thyroid cancer or a benign thyroid nodule (not recorded which). Some clones in this sample may be carry-over from other donors' samples. This CDR3 is CASSLFGRQNYDTEAFF. The DNA of the CDR3 is TGCGCCAGCAGCCTCTTTGGCCGGCAGAATTATGACACTGAAGCTTTCTTT.